This is a list of T cell receptor beta chains from one sample in a study of blood T cell repertoires in COVID-19. The protocol was immunoSEQ multiplex PCR, while the TCRdb copy is restricted to in-frame clones and leaves out a portion. This table has approximately 96,000 clones, nearly 95% appearing once. The sample was peripheral blood. These receptors were collected from a human donor with active COVID-19. The donor label of this sample is uncertain. Each CDR3 is given with its conserved first and last residue. D genes are given only for firm matches. The size of a clone is reported for some rows only, either as once, few or many, or as a class for expanded clones.

>TRBV11-2|TRBJ1-2|-|TRBD1
CASLGTDGGYTF
TGTGCCAGCCTTGGGACAGATGGGGGCTACACCTTC
>TRBV3-1/TRBV3-2|TRBJ2-7|-|-
CASSQTIYEQYF
TGTGCCAGCAGCCAAACTATCTACGAGCAGTACTTC
>TRBV5-1|TRBJ2-5|-|-
CASSLGFRTDSRETQYF
TGCGCCAGCAGCTTGGGGTTCAGGACAGACTCGCGAGAGACCCAGTACTTC
>TRBV5-1|TRBJ1-1|-|-
CASSGGRLNTEAFF
TGCGCCAGCAGCGGAGGACGATTGAACACTGAAGCTTTCTTT
>TRBV11-1|TRBJ2-3|-|TRBD2
CASSHGTRATDTQYF
TGTGCCAGCAGCCATGGGACTAGGGCCACAGATACGCAGTATTTT
>TRBV7-6|TRBJ2-1|-|-
CASSSPRHTYNEQFF
TGTGCCAGCAGCTCCCCGCGGCACACCTACAATGAGCAGTTCTTC
>TRBV9|TRBJ2-7|-|TRBD2
CASSPTGTSGNEQYF
TGTGCCAGCAGCCCAACGGGGACTAGCGGCAACGAGCAGTACTTC
>TRBV29-1|TRBJ2-1|-|TRBD1
CSGGTGGNEQFF
TGCAGCGGCGGGACAGGGGGCAATGAGCAGTTCTTC
>TRBV3-1/TRBV3-2|TRBJ2-3|-|TRBD2
CASSQGGGDTQYF
TGTGCCAGCAGCCAAGGGGGGGGTGATACGCAGTATTTT
>TRBV14|TRBJ1-6|-|TRBD1
CASSTSTGTSSPLHF
TGTGCCAGCAGCACTTCGACAGGGACGAGTTCACCCCTCCACTTT
>TRBV10-1|TRBJ1-1|-|-
CASSGPGTEAFF
TGCGCCAGCAGTGGCCCCGGGACTGAAGCTTTCTTT
>TRBV11-2|TRBJ2-7|-|TRBD2
CASSQGLHYEQYF
TGTGCCAGCAGCCAGGGACTACACTACGAGCAGTACTTC
>TRBV6-5|TRBJ2-3|-|-
CASSLSYTDTQYF
TGTGCCAGCAGTTTGTCTTACACAGATACGCAGTATTTT
>TRBV7-9|TRBJ2-7|-|TRBD1
CASSPNRGIYEQYF
TGTGCCAGCAGCCCGAACAGGGGAATCTACGAGCAGTACTTC
>TRBV6-5|TRBJ1-1|-|TRBD1
CASRLPSTGGTEAFF
TGTGCCAGCAGGCTACCTTCGACAGGGGGCACTGAAGCTTTCTTT
>TRBV3-1/TRBV3-2|TRBJ2-6|-|-
CASSRREGRISSGANVLTF
TGTGCCAGCAGCCGACGAGAGGGTCGGATATCGTCTGGGGCCAACGTCCTGACTTTC
>TRBV28|TRBJ1-1|-|TRBD1
CASILQGARNTEAFF
TGTGCCAGCATCCTACAGGGGGCGCGGAACACTGAAGCTTTCTTT
>TRBV7-9|TRBJ1-1|once|TRBD1
CASSEGGTAAFF
TGTGCCAGCAGCGAGGGCGGGACAGCAGCTTTCTTT
>TRBV6-5|TRBJ1-4|-|-
CASSYIRGSGNEKLFF
TGTGCCAGCAGTTACATCAGGGGCTCAGGGAATGAAAAACTGTTTTTT
>TRBV19|TRBJ2-3|-|-
CASSQEPGLLTPTQYF
TGTGCCAGTAGTCAAGAACCAGGACTATTAACGCCTACGCAGTATTTT
>TRBV10-2|TRBJ2-7|-|TRBD2
CASGRAYEQYF
TGCGCCAGCGGGAGGGCCTACGAGCAGTACTTC
>TRBV12-3/TRBV12-4|TRBJ2-3|-|-
CASRKTTRDTQYF
TGTGCCAGCAGGAAAACTACCAGAGATACGCAGTATTTT
>TRBV27|TRBJ1-3|-|TRBD1
CASSSQGGSTIYF
TGTGCCAGCAGTTCACAGGGGGGGAGCACCATATATTTT
>TRBV4-3|TRBJ2-1|once|TRBD2
CASSPRHSGYNEQFF
TGCGCCAGCAGCCCAAGGCATAGCGGGTACAATGAGCAGTTCTTC
>TRBV2|TRBJ2-5|-|TRBD2
CASSPRLAGYQETQYF
TGTGCCAGCAGTCCCCGACTAGCGGGGTACCAAGAGACCCAGTACTTC
>TRBV18|TRBJ2-3|-|TRBD2
CASSPLAGADTQYF
TGTGCCAGCTCACCCCTAGCGGGAGCAGATACGCAGTATTTT
>TRBV6-4|TRBJ1-5|-|-
CASSERWQGQPQHF
TGTGCCAGCAGTGAACGGTGGCAGGGTCAGCCCCAGCATTTT
>TRBV11-3|TRBJ2-7|-|-
CASSLERSKFVSYEQYF
TGTGCCAGCAGCTTAGAGCGGAGTAAATTCGTCTCCTACGAGCAGTACTTC
>TRBV3-1/TRBV3-2|TRBJ2-1|-|-
CASSQGGLSYNEQFF
TGTGCCAGCAGCCAGGGAGGTCTGTCCTACAATGAGCAGTTCTTC
>TRBV28|TRBJ2-7|-|-
CASSFPSYGGTYEQYF
TGTGCCAGCAGTTTTCCATCGTATGGGGGCACCTACGAGCAGTACTTC
>TRBV18|TRBJ1-1|-|-
CASSPAVADTEAFF
TGTGCCAGCTCACCCGCGGTGGCCGACACTGAAGCTTTCTTT